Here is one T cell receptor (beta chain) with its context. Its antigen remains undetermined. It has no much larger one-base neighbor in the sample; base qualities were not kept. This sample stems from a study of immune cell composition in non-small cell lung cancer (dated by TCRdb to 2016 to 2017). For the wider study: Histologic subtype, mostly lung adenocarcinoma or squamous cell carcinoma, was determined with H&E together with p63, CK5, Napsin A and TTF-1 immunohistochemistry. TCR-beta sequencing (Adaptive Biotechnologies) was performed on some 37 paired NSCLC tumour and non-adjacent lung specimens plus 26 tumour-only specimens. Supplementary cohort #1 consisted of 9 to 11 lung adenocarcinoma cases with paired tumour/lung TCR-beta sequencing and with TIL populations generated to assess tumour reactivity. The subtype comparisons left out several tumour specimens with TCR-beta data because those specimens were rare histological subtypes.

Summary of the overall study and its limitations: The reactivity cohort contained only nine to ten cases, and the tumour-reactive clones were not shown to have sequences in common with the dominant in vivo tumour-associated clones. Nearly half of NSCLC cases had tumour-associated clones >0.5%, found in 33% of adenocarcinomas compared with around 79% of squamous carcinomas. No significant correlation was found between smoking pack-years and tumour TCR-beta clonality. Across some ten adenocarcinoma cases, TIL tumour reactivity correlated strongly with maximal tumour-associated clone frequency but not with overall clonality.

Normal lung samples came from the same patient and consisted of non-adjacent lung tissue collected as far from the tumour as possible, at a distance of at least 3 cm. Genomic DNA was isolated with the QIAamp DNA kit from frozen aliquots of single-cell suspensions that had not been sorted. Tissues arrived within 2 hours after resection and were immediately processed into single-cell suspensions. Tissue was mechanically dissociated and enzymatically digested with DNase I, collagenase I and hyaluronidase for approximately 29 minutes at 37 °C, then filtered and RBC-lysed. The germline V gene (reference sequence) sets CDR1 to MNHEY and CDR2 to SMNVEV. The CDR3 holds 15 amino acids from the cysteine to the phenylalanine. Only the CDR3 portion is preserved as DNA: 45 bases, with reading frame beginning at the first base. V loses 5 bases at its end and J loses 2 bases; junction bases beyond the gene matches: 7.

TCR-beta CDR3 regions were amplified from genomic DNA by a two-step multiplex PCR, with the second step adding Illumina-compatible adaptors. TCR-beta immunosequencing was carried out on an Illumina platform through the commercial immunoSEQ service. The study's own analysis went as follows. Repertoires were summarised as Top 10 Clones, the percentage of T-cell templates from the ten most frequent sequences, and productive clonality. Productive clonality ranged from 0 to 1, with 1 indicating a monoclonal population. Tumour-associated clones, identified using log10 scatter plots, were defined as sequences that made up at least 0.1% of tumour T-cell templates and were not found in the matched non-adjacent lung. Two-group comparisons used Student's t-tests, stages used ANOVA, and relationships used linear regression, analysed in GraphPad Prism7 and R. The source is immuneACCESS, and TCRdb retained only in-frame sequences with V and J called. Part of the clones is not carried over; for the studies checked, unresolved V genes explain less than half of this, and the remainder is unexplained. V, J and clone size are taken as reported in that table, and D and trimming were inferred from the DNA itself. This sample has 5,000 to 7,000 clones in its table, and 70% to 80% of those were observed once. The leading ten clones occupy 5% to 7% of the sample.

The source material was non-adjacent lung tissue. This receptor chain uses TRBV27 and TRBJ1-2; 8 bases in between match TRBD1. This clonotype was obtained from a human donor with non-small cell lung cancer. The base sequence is TGTGCCAGCAGTCCCGGGACAGGCCGAAACTATGGCTACACCTTC. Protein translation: CASSPGTGRNYGYTF.